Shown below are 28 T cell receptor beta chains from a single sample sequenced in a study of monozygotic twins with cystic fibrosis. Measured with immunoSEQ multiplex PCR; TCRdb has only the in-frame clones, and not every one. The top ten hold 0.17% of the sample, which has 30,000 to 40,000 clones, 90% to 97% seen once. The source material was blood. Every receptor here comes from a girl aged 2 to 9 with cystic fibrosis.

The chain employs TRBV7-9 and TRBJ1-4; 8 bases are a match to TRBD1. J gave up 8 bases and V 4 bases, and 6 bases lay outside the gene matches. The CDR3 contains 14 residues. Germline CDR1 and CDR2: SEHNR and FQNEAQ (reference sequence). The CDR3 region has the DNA TGTGCCAGCAGCTCACAGGGGGTTAACGAAAAACTGTTTTTT. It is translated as CASSSQGVNEKLFF.

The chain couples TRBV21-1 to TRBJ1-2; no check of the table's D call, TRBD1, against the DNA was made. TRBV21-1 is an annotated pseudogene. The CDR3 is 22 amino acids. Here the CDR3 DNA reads TGTGCCAGCAGCAAAGCGCAAAGGGGGACCGGGACAGGATGTCCGAGGTCCTATGGCTACACCTTC. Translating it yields CASSKAQRGTGTGCPRSYGYTF.

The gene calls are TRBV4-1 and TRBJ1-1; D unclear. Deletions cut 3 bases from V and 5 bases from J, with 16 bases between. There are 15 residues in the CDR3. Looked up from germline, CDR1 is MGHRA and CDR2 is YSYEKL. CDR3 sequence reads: CASSQFFRFGTEAFF. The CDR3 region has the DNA TGCGCCAGCAGCCAGTTCTTCAGGTTCGGGACTGAAGCTTTCTTT.

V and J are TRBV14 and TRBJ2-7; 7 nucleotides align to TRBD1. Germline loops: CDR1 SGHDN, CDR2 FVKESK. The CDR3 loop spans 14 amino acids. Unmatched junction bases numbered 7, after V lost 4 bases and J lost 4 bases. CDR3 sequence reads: CASSLIQGHYEQYF. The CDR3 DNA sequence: TGTGCCAGCAGCCTCATACAGGGGCATTACGAGCAGTACTTC.

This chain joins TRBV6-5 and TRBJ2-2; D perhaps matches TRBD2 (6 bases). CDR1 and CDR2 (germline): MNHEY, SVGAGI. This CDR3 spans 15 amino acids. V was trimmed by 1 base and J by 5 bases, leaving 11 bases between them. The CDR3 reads CASSYLTGETGELFF. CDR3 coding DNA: TGTGCCAGCAGTTACTTGACGGGGGAAACCGGGGAGCTGTTTTTT.

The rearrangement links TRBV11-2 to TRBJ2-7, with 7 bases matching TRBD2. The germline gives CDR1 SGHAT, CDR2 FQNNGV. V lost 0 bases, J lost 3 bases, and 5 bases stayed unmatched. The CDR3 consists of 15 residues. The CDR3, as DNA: TGTGCCAGCAGCTTAGATCAGACTAGCAGCTACGAGCAGTACTTC. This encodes CASSLDQTSSYEQYF.

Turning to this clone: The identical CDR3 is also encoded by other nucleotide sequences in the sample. CDR3 DNA sequence: TGTGCCAGTAGTATAGGGGGAAGAGGCACCGGGGAGCTGTTTTTT. Its translation is CASSIGGRGTGELFF. This chain connects TRBV19 to TRBJ2-2, with unresolved D. CDR3 size: 15 residues. Germline CDR1 LNHDA, CDR2 SQIVND (reference sequence). V was pared by 1 base and J by 4 bases, with 10 bases between.

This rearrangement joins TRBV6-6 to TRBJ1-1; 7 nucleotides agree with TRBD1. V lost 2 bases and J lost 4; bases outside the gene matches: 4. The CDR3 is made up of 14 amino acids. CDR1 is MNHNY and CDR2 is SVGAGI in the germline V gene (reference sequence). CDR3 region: CASSYVKGATEAFF. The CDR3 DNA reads TGTGCCAGCAGTTACGTGAAGGGGGCCACTGAAGCTTTCTTT.

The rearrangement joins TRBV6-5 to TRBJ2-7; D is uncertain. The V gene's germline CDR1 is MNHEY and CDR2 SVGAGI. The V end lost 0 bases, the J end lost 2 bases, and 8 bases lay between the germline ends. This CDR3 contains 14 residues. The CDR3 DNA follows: TGTGCCAGCAGTTACTCGAACAGTGCCTACGAGCAGTACTTC. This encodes CASSYSNSAYEQYF.

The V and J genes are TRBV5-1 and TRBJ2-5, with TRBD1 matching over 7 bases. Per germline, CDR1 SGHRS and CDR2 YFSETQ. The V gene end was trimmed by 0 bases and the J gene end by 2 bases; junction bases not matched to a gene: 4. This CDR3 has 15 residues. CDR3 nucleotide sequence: TGCGCCAGCAGCTTGGCCGGGACAGAGCAAGAGACCCAGTACTTC. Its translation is CASSLAGTEQETQYF.

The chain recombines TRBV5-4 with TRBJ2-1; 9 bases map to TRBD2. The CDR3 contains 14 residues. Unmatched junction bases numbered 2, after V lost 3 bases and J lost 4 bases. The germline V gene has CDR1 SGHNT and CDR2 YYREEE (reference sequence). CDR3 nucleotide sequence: TGTGCCAGCAGCTATAGCGGGAGTTACAATGAGCAGTTCTTC. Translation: CASSYSGSYNEQFF.

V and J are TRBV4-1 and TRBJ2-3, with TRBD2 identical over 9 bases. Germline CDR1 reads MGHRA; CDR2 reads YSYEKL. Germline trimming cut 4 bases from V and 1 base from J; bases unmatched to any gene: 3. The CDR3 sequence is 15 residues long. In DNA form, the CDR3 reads TGCGCCAGCAGCCTAAGGACTAGCGGCACAGATACGCAGTATTTT. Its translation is CASSLRTSGTDTQYF.

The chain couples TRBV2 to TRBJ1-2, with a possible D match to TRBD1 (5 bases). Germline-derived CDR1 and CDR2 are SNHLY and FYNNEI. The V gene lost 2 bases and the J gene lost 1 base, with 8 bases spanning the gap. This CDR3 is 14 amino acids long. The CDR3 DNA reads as TGTGCCAGCAGTGAAAGTAGGGGTAACTATGGCTACACCTTC. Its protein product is CASSESRGNYGYTF. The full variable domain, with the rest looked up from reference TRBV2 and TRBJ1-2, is EPEVTQTPSHQVTQMGQEVILRCVPISNHLYFYWYRQILGQKVEFLVSFYNNEISEKSEIFDDQFSVERPDGSNFTLKIRSTKLEDSAMYFCASSESRGNYGYTFGSGTRLTVV.

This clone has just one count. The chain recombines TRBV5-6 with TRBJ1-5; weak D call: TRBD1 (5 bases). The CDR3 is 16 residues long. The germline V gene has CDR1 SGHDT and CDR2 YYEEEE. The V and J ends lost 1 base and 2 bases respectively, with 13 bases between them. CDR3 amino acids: CASSLLGARGNQPQHF. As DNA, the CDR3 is TGTGCCAGCAGCTTGCTAGGGGCCAGGGGCAATCAGCCCCAGCATTTT.

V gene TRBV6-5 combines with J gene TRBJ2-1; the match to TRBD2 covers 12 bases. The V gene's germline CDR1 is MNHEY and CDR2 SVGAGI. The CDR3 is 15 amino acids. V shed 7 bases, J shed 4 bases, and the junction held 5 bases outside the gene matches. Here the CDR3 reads CASTQGLAGYNEQFF. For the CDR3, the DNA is TGTGCCAGCACCCAGGGACTAGCGGGTTACAATGAGCAGTTCTTC.

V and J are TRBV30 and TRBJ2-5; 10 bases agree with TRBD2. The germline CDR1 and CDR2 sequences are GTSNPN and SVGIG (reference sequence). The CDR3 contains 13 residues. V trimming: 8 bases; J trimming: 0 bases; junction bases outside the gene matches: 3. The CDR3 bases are TGTGCCGGACTAGCGGAATACCAAGAGACCCAGTACTTC. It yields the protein CAGLAEYQETQYF.

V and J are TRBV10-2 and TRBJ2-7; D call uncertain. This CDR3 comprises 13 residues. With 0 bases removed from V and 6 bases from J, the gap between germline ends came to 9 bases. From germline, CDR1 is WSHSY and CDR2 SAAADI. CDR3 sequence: CASSESIATEQYF. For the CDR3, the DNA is TGCGCCAGCAGTGAGTCGATCGCGACCGAGCAGTACTTC.

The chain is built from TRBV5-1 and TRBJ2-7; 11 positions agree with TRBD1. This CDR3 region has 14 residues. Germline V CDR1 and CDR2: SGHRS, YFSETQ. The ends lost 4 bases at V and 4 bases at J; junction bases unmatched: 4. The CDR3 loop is CASSVDRGRYEQYF. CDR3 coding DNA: TGCGCCAGCAGCGTGGACAGGGGGCGTTACGAGCAGTACTTC. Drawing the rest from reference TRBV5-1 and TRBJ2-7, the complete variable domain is KAGVTQTPRYLIKTRGQQVTLSCSPISGHRSVSWYQQTPGQGLQFLFEYFSETQRNKGNFPGRFSGRQFSNSRSEMNVSTLELGDSALYLCASSVDRGRYEQYFGPGTRLTVT.

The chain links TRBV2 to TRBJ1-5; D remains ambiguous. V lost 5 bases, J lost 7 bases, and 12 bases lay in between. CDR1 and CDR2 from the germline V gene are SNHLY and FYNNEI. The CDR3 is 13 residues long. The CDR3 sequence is CASSFRPNQPQHF. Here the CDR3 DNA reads TGTGCCAGCAGTTTCCGACCTAACCAGCCCCAGCATTTT.

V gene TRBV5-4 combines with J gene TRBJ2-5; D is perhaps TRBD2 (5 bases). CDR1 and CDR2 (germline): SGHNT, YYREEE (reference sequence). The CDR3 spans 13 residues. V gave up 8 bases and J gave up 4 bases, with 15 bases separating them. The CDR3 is CASRLALGETQYF. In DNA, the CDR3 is TGTGCCAGTAGGCTAGCCCTTGGAGAGACCCAGTACTTC. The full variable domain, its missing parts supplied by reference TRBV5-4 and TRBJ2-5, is ETGVTQSPTHLIKTRGQQVTLRCSSQSGHNTVSWYQQALGQGPQFIFQYYREEENGRGNFPPRFSGLQFPNYSSELNVNALELDDSALYLCASRLALGETQYFGPGTRLLVL.

The CDR3 nucleotides read TGTGCCAGCAGACAGGGTGGGAGTGAGAACACTGAAGCTTTCTTT. This encodes CASRQGGSENTEAFF. This chain links TRBV19 with TRBJ1-1, with TRBD1 matching 7 bases. V lost 9 bases and J lost 1; bases outside the gene matches: 11. In germline, CDR1 is LNHDA, CDR2 SQIVND (reference sequence). CDR3 size: 15 residues.

The CDR3 is CASSERGQFMNTEAFF. The CDR3 DNA sequence: TGTGCCAGCAGTGAAAGGGGGCAGTTCATGAACACTGAAGCTTTCTTT. J is TRBJ1-1 and V is TRBV6-1, with 7 bases that match TRBD1. CDR1 and CDR2 from the germline V gene are MNHNS and SASEGT. CDR3 length equals 16 residues. V dropped 2 bases and J dropped 0; count of bases not matched to a gene: 6.

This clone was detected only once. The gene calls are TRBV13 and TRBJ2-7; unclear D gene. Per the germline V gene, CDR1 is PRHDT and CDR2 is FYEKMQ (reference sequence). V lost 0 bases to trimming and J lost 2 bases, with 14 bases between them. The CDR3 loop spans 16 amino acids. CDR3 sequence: CASSLGRTRITYEQYF. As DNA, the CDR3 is TGTGCCAGCAGCTTAGGCAGGACCCGGATCACCTACGAGCAGTACTTC.

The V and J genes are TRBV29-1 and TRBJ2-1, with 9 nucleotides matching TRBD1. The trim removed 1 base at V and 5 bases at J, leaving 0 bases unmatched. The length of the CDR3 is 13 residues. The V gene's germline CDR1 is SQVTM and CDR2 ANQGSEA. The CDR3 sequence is CSVEGDRDNEQFF. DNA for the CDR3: TGCAGCGTTGAAGGGGACAGGGACAATGAGCAGTTCTTC.

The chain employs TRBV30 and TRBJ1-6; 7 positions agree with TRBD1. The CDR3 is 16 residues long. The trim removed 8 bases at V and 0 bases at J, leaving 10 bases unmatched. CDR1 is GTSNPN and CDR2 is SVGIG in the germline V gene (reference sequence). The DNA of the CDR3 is TGTGCCGGTAGGGACAGTCCCAGCTCCTATAATTCACCCCTCCACTTT. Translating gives CAGRDSPSSYNSPLHF.

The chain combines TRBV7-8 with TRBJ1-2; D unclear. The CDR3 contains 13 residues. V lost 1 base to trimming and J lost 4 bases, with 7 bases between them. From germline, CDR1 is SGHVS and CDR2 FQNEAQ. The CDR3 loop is CASSLDPPYGYTF. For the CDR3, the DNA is TGTGCCAGCAGCTTAGACCCACCCTATGGCTACACCTTC.

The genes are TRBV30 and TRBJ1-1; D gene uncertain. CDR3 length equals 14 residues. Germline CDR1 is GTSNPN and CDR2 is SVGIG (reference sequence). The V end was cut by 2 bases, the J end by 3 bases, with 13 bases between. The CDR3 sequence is CAWSPAGGYTEAFF. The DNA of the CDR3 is TGTGCCTGGAGTCCTGCGGGCGGTTACACTGAAGCTTTCTTT.

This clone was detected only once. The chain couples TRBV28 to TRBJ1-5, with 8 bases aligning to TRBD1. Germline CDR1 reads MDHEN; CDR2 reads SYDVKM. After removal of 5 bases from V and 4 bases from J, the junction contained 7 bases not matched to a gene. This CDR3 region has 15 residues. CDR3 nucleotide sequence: TGTGCCAGCAGTGGGACAGGCGGAATTAATCAGCCCCAGCATTTT. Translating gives CASSGTGGINQPQHF.